This T cell receptor (beta chain) was identified during a study of T cells in Graves' hyperthyroidism and ophthalmopathy. Researchers amplified the TCR beta CDR3 regions from RNA transcripts. In the first-round RT-PCR of the TCR CDR3, the HTBI primer set was used. TCRdb redid the calling of the multiplex PCR reads with MiXCR, one entry per CDR3 protein. Found here are a few hundred thousand distinct CDR3 sequences, 25% of them singletons; the top ten hold more than 60%. V dropped 3 bases and J dropped 7 bases, with 16 bases sitting between them. CDR1 and CDR2 from the germline V gene are SGHTA and FQGTGA. The CDR3 contains 14 residues. Any patient presenting with uncontrolled infection, other autoimmune disease, pregnancy or lactation was left out. Clinical symptoms, serum thyroxine and TRAb, thyroid ultrasound and orbital computed tomography together formed the diagnostic basis. Isolation of PBMCs was performed on 10 ml fresh peripheral blood.

Only a few counts were recorded for this clonotype. This rearrangement joins TRBV7-3 to TRBJ2-7; D may be TRBD1 (5 bases). The sequencing input was blood. This clonotype was obtained from a man aged 45-65 years with Graves' hyperthyroidism. The CDR3 coding sequence is TGTGCCAGCAGCTTCATGGCAGGGCAAAGTGAGCAGTACTTC. Translating gives CASSFMAGQSEQYF.